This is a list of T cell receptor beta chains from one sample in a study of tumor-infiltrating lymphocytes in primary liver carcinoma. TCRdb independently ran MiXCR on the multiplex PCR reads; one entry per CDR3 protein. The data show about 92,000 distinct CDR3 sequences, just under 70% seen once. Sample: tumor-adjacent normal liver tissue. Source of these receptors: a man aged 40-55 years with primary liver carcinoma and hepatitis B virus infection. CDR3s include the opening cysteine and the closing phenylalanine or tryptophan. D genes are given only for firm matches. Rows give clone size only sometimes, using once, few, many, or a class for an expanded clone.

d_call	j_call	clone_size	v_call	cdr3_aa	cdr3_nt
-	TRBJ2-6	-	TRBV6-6	CTSSYSVAPGANVLTF	TGTACCAGTAGTTACTCGGTGGCACCTGGGGCCAACGTCCTGACTTTC
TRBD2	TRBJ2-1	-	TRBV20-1	CSALPSGNEQFF	TGCAGTGCTTTGCCTAGCGGCAATGAGCAGTTCTTC
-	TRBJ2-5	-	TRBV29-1	CSVEEAGAYWGTQYF	TGCAGCGTTGAAGAGGCGGGGGCCTACTGGGGGACCCAGTACTTC
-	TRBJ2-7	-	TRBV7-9	CASSPYNRVYEQYF	TGTGCCAGCAGCCCATACAACAGGGTTTACGAGCAATACTTC
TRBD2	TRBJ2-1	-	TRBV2	CASSEIRTSGEQFF	TGTGCCAGCAGTGAAATCCGGACTAGCGGGGAGCAGTTCTTC
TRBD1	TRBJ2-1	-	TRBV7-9	CASTNRGQHEQFF	TGTGCCAGCACCAACAGGGGACAGCATGAGCAGTTCTTC
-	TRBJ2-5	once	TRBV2	CASRPQQTQYF	TGTGCCAGCAGGCCCCAGCAGACCCAGTACTTC
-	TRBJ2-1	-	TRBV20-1	CSAEADDLSSYNEQFF	TGCAGTGCTGAAGCCGATGACTTGAGCTCCTACAATGAGCAGTTCTTC
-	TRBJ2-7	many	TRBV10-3	CAISESRVTSYEQYF	TGTGCCATCAGTGAGTCGAGGGTGACCTCTTACGAGCAGTACTTC
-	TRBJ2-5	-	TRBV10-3	CAISGTDQETLYF	TGTGCCATCAGCGGAACAGATCAAGAGACCCTGTACTTC
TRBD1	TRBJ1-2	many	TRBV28	CASSLGGQDYGYTF	TGTGCCAGCAGTTTAGGTGGACAGGACTATGGCTACACCTTC
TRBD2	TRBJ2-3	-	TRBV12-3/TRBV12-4	CDSSSVISGSTDTQYF	TGTGACAGCAGTTCGGTGATTAGCGGGAGCACAGATACGCAGTATTTT
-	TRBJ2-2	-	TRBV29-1	CNVGSGGGELFF	TGCAACGTTGGAAGTGGAGGCGGGGAGCTGTTTTTT
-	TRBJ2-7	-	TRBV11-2	CASILDPSGYERYF	TGTGCCAGCATCTTAGATCCGTCAGGGTACGAGCGGTACTTC
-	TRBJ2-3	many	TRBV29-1	CSVESWQGPDTQYF	TGCAGCGTTGAGTCGTGGCAGGGCCCAGATACGCAGTATTTT
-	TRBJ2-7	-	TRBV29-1	CSVLLTNGNEQYF	TGCAGCGTTTTGCTAACAAATGGAAACGAGCAGTACTTC
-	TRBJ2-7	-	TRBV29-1	CRGRVAYEEYF	TGCAGGGGAAGGGTTGCCTACGAGGAGTACTTC
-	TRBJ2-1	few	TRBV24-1	CATSEGPINEQFF	TGTGCCACCAGTGAGGGTCCCATCAATGAGCAGTTCTTC
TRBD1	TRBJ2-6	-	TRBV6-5	CASRGLGQGSSGANVLTF	TGTGCCAGCAGGGGGCTTGGACAGGGGAGCTCTGGGGCCAACGTCCTGACATTC
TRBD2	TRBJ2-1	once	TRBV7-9	CASSSPTSGRGNEQFF	TGTGCCAGCAGCTCGCCAACTAGCGGGAGGGGAAATGAGCAGTTCTTC
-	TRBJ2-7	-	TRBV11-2	CASSLGGTLAYERYF	TGTGCCAGCAGCCTCGGCGGGACTCTAGCGTACGAGCGGTACTTC
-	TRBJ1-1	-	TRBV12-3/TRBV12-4	CASRRPLKDTKAFF	TGTGCCAGCAGACGACCGCTGAAAGACACAAAAGCTTTCTTT
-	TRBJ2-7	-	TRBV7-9	CASNSTATYEQYF	TGTGCCAGCAACTCGACAGCGACCTACGAGCAGTACTTC
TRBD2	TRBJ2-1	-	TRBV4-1	CTSGQGPTSGDYNEQFF	TGCACCAGCGGCCAAGGGCCCACTAGCGGGGACTACAATGAGCAGTTCTTC